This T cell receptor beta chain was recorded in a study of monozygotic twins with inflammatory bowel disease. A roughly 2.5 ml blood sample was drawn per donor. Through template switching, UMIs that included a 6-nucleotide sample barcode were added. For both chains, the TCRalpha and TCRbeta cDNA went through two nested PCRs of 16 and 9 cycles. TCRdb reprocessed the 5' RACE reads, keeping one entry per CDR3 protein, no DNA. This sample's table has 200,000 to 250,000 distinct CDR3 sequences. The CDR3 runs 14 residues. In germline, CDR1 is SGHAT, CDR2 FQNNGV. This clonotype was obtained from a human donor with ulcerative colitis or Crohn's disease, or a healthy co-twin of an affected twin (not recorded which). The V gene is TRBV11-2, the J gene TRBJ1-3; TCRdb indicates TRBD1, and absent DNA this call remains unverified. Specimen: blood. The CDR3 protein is CASRSRDSGNTIYF. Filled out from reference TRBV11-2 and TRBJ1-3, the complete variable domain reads EAGVAQSPRYKIIEKRQSVAFWCNPISGHATLYWYQQILGQGPKLLIQFQNNGVVDDSQLPKDRFSAERLKGVDSTLKIQPAKLEDSAVYLCASRSRDSGNTIYFGEGSWLTVV.